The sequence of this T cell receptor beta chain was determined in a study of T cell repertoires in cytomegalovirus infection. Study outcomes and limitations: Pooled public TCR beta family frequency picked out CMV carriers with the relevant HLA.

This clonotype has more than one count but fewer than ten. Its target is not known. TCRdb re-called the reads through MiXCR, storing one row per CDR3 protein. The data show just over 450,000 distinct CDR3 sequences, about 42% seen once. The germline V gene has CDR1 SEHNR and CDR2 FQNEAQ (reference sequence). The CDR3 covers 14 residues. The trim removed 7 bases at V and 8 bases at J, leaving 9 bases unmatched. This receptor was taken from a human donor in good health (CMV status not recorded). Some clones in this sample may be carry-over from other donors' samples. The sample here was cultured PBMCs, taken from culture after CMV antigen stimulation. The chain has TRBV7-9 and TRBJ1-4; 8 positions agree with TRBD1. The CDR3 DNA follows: TGTGCCAGCACGAACAGGGGGAAGGGCGAAAAACTGTTTTTT. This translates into CASTNRGKGEKLFF.